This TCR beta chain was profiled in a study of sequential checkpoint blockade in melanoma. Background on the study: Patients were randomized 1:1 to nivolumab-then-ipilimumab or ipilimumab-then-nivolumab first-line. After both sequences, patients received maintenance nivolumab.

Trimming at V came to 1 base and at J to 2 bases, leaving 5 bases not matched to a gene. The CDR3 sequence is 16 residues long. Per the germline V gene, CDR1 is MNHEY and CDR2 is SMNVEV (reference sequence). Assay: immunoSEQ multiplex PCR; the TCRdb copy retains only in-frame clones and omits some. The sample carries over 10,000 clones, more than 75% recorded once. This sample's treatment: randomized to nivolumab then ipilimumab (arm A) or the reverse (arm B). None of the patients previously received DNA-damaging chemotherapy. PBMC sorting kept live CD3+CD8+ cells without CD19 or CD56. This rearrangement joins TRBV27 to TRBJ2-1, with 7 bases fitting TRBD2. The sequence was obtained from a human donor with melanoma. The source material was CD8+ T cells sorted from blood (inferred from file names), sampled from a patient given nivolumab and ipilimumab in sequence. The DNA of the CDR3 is TGTGCCAGCAGTTTATTCCCTCTAGCGGCCTACAATGAGCAGTTCTTC. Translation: CASSLFPLAAYNEQFF.